This TCR beta chain was sequenced in a study of cytotoxic CD8 clonotypes in ibrutinib-treated CLL. Broader study findings: Starting clonality was above that of age-matched healthy donors and tracked circulating CD8+ T-cell counts.

Concerning this clone: Its antigen remains unidentified.

Measured with immunoSEQ multiplex PCR; TCRdb has only the in-frame clones, and not every one. The profile shows about 160,000 clones, more than 80% of them singletons. Germline CDR1 reads SGHAT; CDR2 reads FQNNGV. The CDR3 extends over 17 amino acids. V was clipped by 4 bases and J by 1 base, with 19 bases between them. The chain is built from TRBV11-2 and TRBJ1-1, with D unresolved. The source is a human donor with chronic lymphocytic leukemia. This material consisted of PBMCs, taken after 24 months of ibrutinib treatment. CDR3 amino acids: CASSSYRTWTSNTEAFF. The CDR3 DNA sequence: TGTGCCAGCAGCTCCTATCGGACCTGGACCTCGAACACTGAAGCTTTCTTT.